Listed below are T cell receptor beta chains from one sample, sequenced in a study of blood T cell repertoires in COVID-19. Profiling relied on immunoSEQ multiplex PCR, and the TCRdb table lists in-frame clones only, not all of them. The sample holds 50,000 to 65,000 clones, about two thirds seen once. The specimen was peripheral blood. These receptors came from a woman between 70 and 85 years old with COVID-19, enrolled during active disease. Both conserved end residues are part of each CDR3. D genes are given only for firm matches. Clone size is stated in some rows and not others, as once, few, many or a class when expanded.

CASRLDRGTEAFF | TGTGCCAGCAGACTAGACAGGGGCACTGAAGCTTTCTTT | few | TRBJ1-1 | TRBV2 | 13 | TRBD1
CASSLGFAGGNEQFF | TGTGCCAGCAGCTTGGGCTTTGCAGGGGGGAATGAGCAGTTCTTC | few | TRBJ2-1 | TRBV7-6 | 15 | -
CASSLGRTGLNEQFF | TGTGCCAGCAGCTTAGGTAGGACAGGGCTCAATGAGCAGTTCTTC | - | TRBJ2-1 | TRBV11-3 | 15 | TRBD1
CASTVTRVGTGELFF | TGTGCCAGCACCGTCACCAGGGTTGGCACCGGGGAGCTGTTTTTT | - | TRBJ2-2 | TRBV2 | 15 | -
CASSLLGGRSTGELFF | TGTGCCAGCAGCTTATTAGGAGGGAGGTCCACCGGGGAGCTGTTTTTT | - | TRBJ2-2 | TRBV7-2 | 16 | -
CASSFTSEKNTEAFF | TGTGCCAGCAGCTTCACGAGCGAGAAGAACACTGAAGCTTTCTTT | many | TRBJ1-1 | TRBV7-2 | 15 | -
CASSISASRDNEQFF | TGTGCCAGTAGTATCTCAGCTAGCCGCGACAATGAGCAGTTCTTC | - | TRBJ2-1 | TRBV19 | 15 | -
CASSQGRDSYNEQFF | TGCGCCAGCAGCCAAGGTCGGGACAGCTACAATGAGCAGTTCTTC | few | TRBJ2-1 | TRBV4-3 | 15 | TRBD1
CASSEETSGTGELFF | TGTGCCAGCAGTGAAGAAACTAGCGGAACCGGGGAGCTGTTTTTT | - | TRBJ2-2 | TRBV2 | 15 | TRBD2
CAISDSWGGTEAFF | TGTGCCATCAGTGATTCCTGGGGAGGGACTGAAGCTTTCTTT | few | TRBJ1-1 | TRBV10-3 | 14 | -
CASSLGGRASYEQYF | TGCGCCAGCAGCTTGGGCGGCAGGGCCTCCTACGAGCAGTACTTC | - | TRBJ2-7 | TRBV5-1 | 15 | -
CASSLVRTSSSYNEQFF | TGTGCCAGCAGCTTAGTTAGGACTTCGAGCTCCTACAATGAGCAGTTCTTC | - | TRBJ2-1 | TRBV11-3 | 17 | -
CASSETAGARNGEQFF | TGTGCCAGCAGTGAAACAGCGGGGGCTCGCAATGGGGAGCAGTTCTTC | - | TRBJ2-1 | TRBV6-1 | 16 | TRBD2